This T cell receptor (beta chain) comes out of a study of blood T cell repertoires in COVID-19. Overall study: From T cells, B-cell-depleted T cells, or PBMCs came the material, which was cDNA or gDNA.

Assay used: immunoSEQ multiplex PCR; TCRdb lists only in-frame clones, some missing. The repertoire holds 240,000 or so clones, with 80% to 90% as singletons. V lost 5 bases and J lost 8, with 16 bases in between. There are 14 residues in the CDR3. CDR1 is SEHNR, CDR2 FQNEAQ, per germline (reference sequence). The gene calls are TRBV7-9 and TRBJ2-1; the D gene is possibly TRBD1 (6 bases). The sequenced sample was PBMCs or T cells enriched from blood (not recorded which). The receptor was isolated from a man between 35 and 55 years old who had recovered from COVID-19. This CDR3 reads CASSPQGGGDEQFF. CDR3 in DNA: TGTGCCAGCAGCCCCCAAGGGGGTGGGGATGAGCAGTTCTTC.